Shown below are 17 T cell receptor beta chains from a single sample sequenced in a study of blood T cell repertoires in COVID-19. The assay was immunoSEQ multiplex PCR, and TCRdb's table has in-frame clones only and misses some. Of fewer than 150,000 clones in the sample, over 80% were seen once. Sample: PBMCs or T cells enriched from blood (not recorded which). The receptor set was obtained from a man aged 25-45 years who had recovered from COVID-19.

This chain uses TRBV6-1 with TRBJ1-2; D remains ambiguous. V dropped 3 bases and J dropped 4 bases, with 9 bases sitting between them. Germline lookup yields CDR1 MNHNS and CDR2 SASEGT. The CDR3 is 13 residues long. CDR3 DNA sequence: TGTGCCAGCAGTGAGAGAGGGATCTATGGCTACACCTTC. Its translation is CASSERGIYGYTF.

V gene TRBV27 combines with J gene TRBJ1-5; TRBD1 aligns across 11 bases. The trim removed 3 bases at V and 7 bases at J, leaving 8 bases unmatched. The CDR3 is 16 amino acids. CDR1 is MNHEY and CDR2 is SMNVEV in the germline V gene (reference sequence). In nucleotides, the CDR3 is TGTGCCAGCAGTTTTACCGGGACAGGGGGTCAGCAGCCCCAGCATTTT. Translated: CASSFTGTGGQQPQHF.

CDR3 amino acids: CASSQPGQGYNEQFF. The CDR3 DNA follows: TGCGCCAGCAGCCAGCCGGGACAGGGGTACAATGAGCAGTTCTTC. V usage is TRBV5-1 and J usage is TRBJ2-1, with TRBD1 matching 10 bases. Trimming took 4 bases from V and 4 from J; bases not matched to a gene: 5. The length of the CDR3 is 15 residues. Germline values: CDR1 SGHRS, CDR2 YFSETQ.

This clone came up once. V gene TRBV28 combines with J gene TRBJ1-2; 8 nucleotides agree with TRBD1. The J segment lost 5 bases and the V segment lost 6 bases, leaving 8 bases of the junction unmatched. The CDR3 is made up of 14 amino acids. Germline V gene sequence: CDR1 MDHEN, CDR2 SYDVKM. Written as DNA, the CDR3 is TGTGCCAGCAGCTCGACAGGGGACGGTTATGGCTACACCTTC. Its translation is CASSSTGDGYGYTF.

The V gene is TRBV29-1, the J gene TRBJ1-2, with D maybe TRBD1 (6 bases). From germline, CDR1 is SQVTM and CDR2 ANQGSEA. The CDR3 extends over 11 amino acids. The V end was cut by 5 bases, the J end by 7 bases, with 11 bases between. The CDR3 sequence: CSVPTGLGYTF. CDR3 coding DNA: TGCAGCGTTCCAACAGGGCTTGGCTACACCTTC. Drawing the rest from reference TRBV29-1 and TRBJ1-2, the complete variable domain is SAVISQKPSRDICQRGTSLTIQCQVDSQVTMMFWYRQQPGQSLTLIATANQGSEATYESGFVIDKFPISRPNLTFSTLTVSNMSPEDSSIYLCSVPTGLGYTFGSGTRLTVV.

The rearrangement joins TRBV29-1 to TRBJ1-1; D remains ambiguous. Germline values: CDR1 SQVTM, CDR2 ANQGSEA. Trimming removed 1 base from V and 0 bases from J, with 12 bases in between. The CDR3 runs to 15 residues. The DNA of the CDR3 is TGCAGCGTTGAAGTTCCCAGAGGAATGAACACTGAAGCTTTCTTT. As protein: CSVEVPRGMNTEAFF.

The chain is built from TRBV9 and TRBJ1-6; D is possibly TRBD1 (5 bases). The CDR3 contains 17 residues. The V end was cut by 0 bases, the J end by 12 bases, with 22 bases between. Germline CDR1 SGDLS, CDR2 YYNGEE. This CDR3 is CASSVAPSGTPEGPLHF. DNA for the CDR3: TGTGCCAGCAGCGTAGCTCCCTCCGGGACTCCGGAAGGACCCCTCCACTTT.

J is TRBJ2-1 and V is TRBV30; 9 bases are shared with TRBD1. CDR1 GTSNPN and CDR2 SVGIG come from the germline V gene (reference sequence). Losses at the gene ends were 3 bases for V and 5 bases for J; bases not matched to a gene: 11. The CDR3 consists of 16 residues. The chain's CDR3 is CAWRVQGQGDHNEQFF. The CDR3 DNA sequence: TGTGCCTGGAGAGTTCAGGGACAGGGAGATCACAATGAGCAGTTCTTC.

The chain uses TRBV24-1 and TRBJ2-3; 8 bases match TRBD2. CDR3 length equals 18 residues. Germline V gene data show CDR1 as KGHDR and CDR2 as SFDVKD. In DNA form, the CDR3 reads TGTGCAACTTCGGGGGGGCACAGGTCGGGCCATTATGCAGATACGCAGTATTTT. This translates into CATSGGHRSGHYADTQYF.

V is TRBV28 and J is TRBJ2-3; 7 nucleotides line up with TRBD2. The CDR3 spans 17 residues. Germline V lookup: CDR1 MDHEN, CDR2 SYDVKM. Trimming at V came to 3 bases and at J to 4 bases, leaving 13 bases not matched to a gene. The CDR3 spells CASSFLVGGSSADTQYF. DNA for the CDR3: TGTGCCAGCAGTTTCTTAGTCGGCGGGAGCTCCGCAGATACGCAGTATTTT.

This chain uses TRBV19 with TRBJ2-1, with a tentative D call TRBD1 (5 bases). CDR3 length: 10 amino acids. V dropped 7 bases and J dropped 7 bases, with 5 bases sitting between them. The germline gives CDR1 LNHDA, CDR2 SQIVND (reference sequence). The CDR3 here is CASKGNEQFF. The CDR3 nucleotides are TGTGCCAGTAAGGGGAATGAGCAGTTCTTC.

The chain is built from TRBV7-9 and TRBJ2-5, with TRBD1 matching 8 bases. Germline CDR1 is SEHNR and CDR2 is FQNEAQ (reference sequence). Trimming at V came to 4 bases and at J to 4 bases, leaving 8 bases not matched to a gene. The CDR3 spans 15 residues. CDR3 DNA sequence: TGTGCCAGCAGCTATGGACAGGGTTGGGGAGAGACCCAGTACTTC. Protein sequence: CASSYGQGWGETQYF.

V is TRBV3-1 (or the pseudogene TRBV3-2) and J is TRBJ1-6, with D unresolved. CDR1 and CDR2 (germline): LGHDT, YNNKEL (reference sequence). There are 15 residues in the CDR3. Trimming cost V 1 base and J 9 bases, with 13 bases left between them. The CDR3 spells CASSQGVRRGSPLHF. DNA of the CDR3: TGTGCCAGCAGCCAAGGCGTTCGTAGAGGTTCACCCCTCCACTTT.

The CDR3 DNA follows: TGTGCCAGCAGCCCCAGACAGGGGATGTTAGATACGCAGTATTTT. Translated, it gives CASSPRQGMLDTQYF. The chain combines TRBV9 with TRBJ2-3; the match to TRBD1 covers 8 bases. The length of the CDR3 is 15 residues. CDR1 is SGDLS and CDR2 is YYNGEE in the germline V gene. The V segment lost 4 bases and the J segment 5 bases; nucleotides outside the gene matches: 9.

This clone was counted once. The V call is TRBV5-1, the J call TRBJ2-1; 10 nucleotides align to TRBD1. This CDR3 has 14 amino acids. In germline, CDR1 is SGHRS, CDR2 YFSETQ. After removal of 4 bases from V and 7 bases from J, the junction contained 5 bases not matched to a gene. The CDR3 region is CASSRGTGENEQFF. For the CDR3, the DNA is TGCGCCAGCAGCAGAGGGACAGGGGAAAATGAGCAGTTCTTC.

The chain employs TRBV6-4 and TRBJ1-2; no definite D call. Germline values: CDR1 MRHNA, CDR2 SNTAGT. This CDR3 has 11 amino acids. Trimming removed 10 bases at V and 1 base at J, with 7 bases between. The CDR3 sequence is CATSHNYGYTF. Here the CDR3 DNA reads TGTGCCACCTCACATAACTATGGCTACACCTTC.

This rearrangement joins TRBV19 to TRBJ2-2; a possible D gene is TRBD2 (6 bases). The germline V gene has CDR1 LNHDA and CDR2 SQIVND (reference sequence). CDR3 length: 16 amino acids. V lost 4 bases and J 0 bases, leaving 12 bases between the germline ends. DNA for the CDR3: TGTGCCAGTAGTACACAAGCGGGCGCGAACACCGGGGAGCTGTTTTTT. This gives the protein CASSTQAGANTGELFF.